This entry concerns a single TCR beta chain. Its cognate antigen has yet to be identified. Nothing much larger sits one base from this clone, and base qualities are not available. This sample stems from a study of response to subunit inactivated influenza vaccine (dated by TCRdb to the late 2010s). About the full investigation: The study used deep quantitative T cell receptor repertoire profiling to track responses to a trivalent subunit inactivated influenza vaccine.

General study outcomes and caveats: The authors proposed that each seasonal influenza vaccination may bring in only a limited number of new T cells.

The library was obtained by RT-PCR. The sequencer was an Illumina HiSeq 2500. In-frame beta chains were kept once TCRdb had trimmed the public reads at Q25 with fastp and called clones with MiXCR. Merged by CDR3 protein, the rows form single entries marked with the most common genes and DNA. The table for this sample lists hundreds of thousands of distinct CDR3 sequences; approximately 10% of them were counted only once. The ten largest make up about 10% of the sample. These records were also assigned to another study, of T cells expressing NK-cell markers. As the second study states: TCR beta cDNA libraries were made by 5'RACE template switching that added a universal primer site and unique molecular identifiers. Three sorted T-cell subsets (CD3+CD56+NKG2C+, CD3+CD56+NKG2C- and CD3+CD56-NKG2C+) from under 10 donors had their TCR beta-chain repertoires profiled. Of the eight sequenced donors, seven were found to be HCMV-seropositive and one was found to be HCMV-seronegative. To restrict sorting to alphabetaTCR-expressing T cells, an anti-gammadeltaTCR antibody was added in several experiments. For roughly six donors, the dominant CD3+CD56+NKG2C+ clonotypes were among the top 10 CD8+ clonotypes and accounted for about 1.0-7.5% of CD8+ T cells. Those dominant clonotypes were again the most abundant among CD3+CD56-NKG2C+ cells in several donors, at roughly 25-60.1%. Whether the expanded NKG2C-expressing T cell clones were specific for HCMV antigens remained unclear. All eight donors whose samples were sequenced were randomly selected healthy volunteers, three of them men and five women. To determine HCMV serostatus, a commercial ELISA kit was used to detect HCMV-specific IgG in serum. Peripheral blood mononuclear cells were isolated from blood by Ficoll density gradient centrifugation. For more than five donors, bulk peripheral blood T-cell repertoires were additionally sequenced from unsorted PBMC. Priming for cDNA synthesis came from the TCR beta constant segment, and two successive PCR amplification steps followed. Sequencing of the libraries produced 2 x 150 bp reads on Illumina HiSeq 2000/2500, MiSeq or NextSeq. MIGEC handled demultiplexing of the reads and grouping by UMI, while MiTCR was used to assemble and quantify clonotypes. To exclude erroneous sequences, any TCR cDNA sequence not supported by at least two reads was discarded. The tcR package was used for downstream repertoire analysis, and clonotypes were matched across fractions by CDR3 nucleotide sequence plus V segment. VDJmatch was used to annotate antigen specificity against VDJdb, with one amino acid substitution allowed in CDR3.

The sample here was PBMCs from blood, taken on the day of vaccination. This receptor was taken from a man aged 45-65 years who received an inactivated influenza vaccine. Donor details come from another sample of the same person, matched by shared clones.

The DNA sequence is as follows: TGTGCCAGCAGCGTTAGGTCAGGCGCCAGCACAGATACGCAGTATTTT. It codes for CASSVRSGASTDTQYF. The chain joins TRBV9 to TRBJ2-3, with the D gene not clear enough to name. Taken from the germline V gene, the CDR1 and CDR2 loops are SGDLS and YYNGEE. A distance of 13 bases separates the germline ends of V and J, which lose 2 bases and 0 bases respectively. Taken from cysteine to phenylalanine, the CDR3 has 16 residues. The entry retains the CDR3 DNA only, 48 bases that are in frame from base 1.